Each of the 29 T cell receptor beta chains below was sequenced from the same sample in a study of T cell changes during pregnancy in multiple sclerosis. Some clones are missing from TCRdb's copy, which holds only in-frame ones; the method was immunoSEQ multiplex PCR. Of about 51,000 clones listed, 94% are singletons. The material was CD4+ T cells from peripheral blood mononuclear cells, obtained in the second trimester of pregnancy. These receptors originate from a female donor with multiple sclerosis, enrolled in a pregnancy study.

The chain uses TRBV27 and TRBJ1-1; 8 nucleotides line up with TRBD1. V lost 3 bases and J lost 0; bases outside the gene matches: 12. This CDR3 has 18 residues. From germline, CDR1 is MNHEY and CDR2 SMNVEV (reference sequence). CDR3 nucleotides: TGTGCCAGCAGTTTCCTCCAGGGGGCTGCCCGTTTGAACACTGAAGCTTTCTTT. It yields the protein CASSFLQGAARLNTEAFF.

This clone has just a few counts. The chain carries TRBV5-6 and TRBJ1-1, with 7 bases matching TRBD1. Trimming at V came to 0 bases and at J to 5 bases, leaving 4 bases not matched to a gene. CDR1 and CDR2 from the germline V gene are SGHDT and YYEEEE. The CDR3 length is 14 residues. As DNA, the CDR3 is TGTGCCAGCAGCTTGGCGAGGGGGCGAACTGAAGCTTTCTTT. Amino acid sequence: CASSLARGRTEAFF.

This chain uses TRBV18 with TRBJ2-1, with D possibly TRBD1 on 6 matching bases. The CDR3 spans 15 residues. The V gene's germline CDR1 is KGHSH and CDR2 LQKENI. V was cut by 5 bases and J by 4 bases, with 15 bases left in between. Written as DNA, the CDR3 is TGTGCCAGCTCAAGGTTGACGACAGGTTACAATGAGCAGTTCTTC. This gives the protein CASSRLTTGYNEQFF. Complete variable domain (other parts from reference TRBV18 and TRBJ2-1): NAGVMQNPRHLVRRRGQEARLRCSPMKGHSHVYWYRQLPEEGLKFMVYLQKENIIDESGMPKERFSAEFPKEGPSILRIQQVVRGDSAAYFCASSRLTTGYNEQFFGPGTRLTVL.

The genes are TRBV9 and TRBJ1-1, with unresolved D. The CDR3 has 16 amino acids. V lost 5 bases, J lost 5 bases, and 22 bases lay in between. In germline, CDR1 is SGDLS, CDR2 YYNGEE. CDR3 region: CASRAGGPAQRTEAFF. The CDR3, as DNA: TGTGCCAGCAGGGCGGGAGGTCCGGCTCAGAGGACTGAAGCTTTCTTT.

The J gene is TRBJ2-3, the V gene TRBV7-2; TRBD1 aligns across 7 bases. This CDR3 spans 13 amino acids. With 8 bases clipped from V and 7 bases from J, the junction kept 9 bases outside the gene matches. Germline assignment: CDR1 SGHTA and CDR2 FQGNSA. Here the CDR3 DNA reads TGTGCCAGCCGCCAGGGGGTAGGGAATACGCAGTATTTT. It codes for CASRQGVGNTQYF.

In this sample, this clone turned up once. The chain couples TRBV5-4 to TRBJ2-5; a weak D match, TRBD1 (6 bases). This CDR3 comprises 15 residues. Trimming took 4 bases from V and 0 from J, leaving 13 bases between them. Germline V lookup: CDR1 SGHNT, CDR2 YYREEE (reference sequence). CDR3 in DNA: TGTGCCAGCAGCCGCCGGACAGCCCACCAAGAGACCCAGTACTTC. It specifies CASSRRTAHQETQYF.

The V gene is TRBV7-2, the J gene TRBJ1-5, with 7 positions matching TRBD1. The CDR3 covers 14 residues. Unmatched junction bases numbered 6, after V lost 5 bases and J lost 5 bases. Germline CDR1 reads SGHTA; CDR2 reads FQGNSA. The CDR3 is CASSPRGRDQPQHF. CDR3 DNA: TGTGCCAGCAGCCCTAGGGGGCGGGATCAGCCCCAGCATTTT.

The CDR3 region is CASSYSGRIEAFF. The CDR3 DNA reads as TGTGCCAGCAGTTACTCGGGCAGGATTGAAGCTTTCTTT. V is TRBV6-5 and J is TRBJ1-1, with no clear D. From germline, CDR1 is MNHEY and CDR2 SVGAGI. V was trimmed by 0 bases and J by 7 bases, leaving 9 bases between them. This CDR3 has 13 residues.

V is TRBV4-1 and J is TRBJ1-2; D gene unclear. Germline V gene lookup returns CDR1 MGHRA and CDR2 YSYEKL. V was pared by 0 bases and J by 4 bases, with 9 bases between. The CDR3 contains 14 residues. CDR3 protein: CASSQDRVIYGYTF. The DNA of the CDR3 is TGCGCCAGCAGCCAAGATAGAGTGATCTATGGCTACACCTTC.

This clone has a handful of counts. The V call is TRBV7-3, the J call TRBJ1-2, with TRBD1 identical over 8 bases. V was clipped by 5 bases and J by 7 bases; unmatched bases: 6. Germline values: CDR1 SGHTA, CDR2 FQGTGA. The length of the CDR3 is 13 residues. The CDR3 nucleotides are TGTGCCAGCAGCCCCACAGGGGGAGGTGGCTACACCTTC. Protein sequence: CASSPTGGGGYTF.

V is TRBV15 and J is TRBJ1-6; D is possibly TRBD1 (6 bases). The CDR3 spans 15 residues. From germline, CDR1 is LNHNV and CDR2 YYDKDF (reference sequence). V lost 8 bases and J 7 bases, leaving 18 bases between the germline ends. The CDR3 DNA reads TGTGCCACCGGGGGGGCTTTGAACTCGAATTCACCCCTCCACTTT. This codes for CATGGALNSNSPLHF.

This clone was detected once. The V call is TRBV7-8, the J call TRBJ1-6; TRBD1 matches at 7 bases. Looked up from germline, CDR1 is SGHVS and CDR2 is FQNEAQ. The CDR3 length is 17 residues. The ends lost 1 base at V and 7 bases at J; junction bases unmatched: 10. In DNA form, the CDR3 reads TGTGCCAGCAGCTTAGGAAGAGGGGACAGACGAAATTCACCCCTCCACTTT. Amino acids: CASSLGRGDRRNSPLHF.

V is TRBV7-2 and J is TRBJ2-2; 12 nucleotides agree with TRBD2. The CDR3 has 16 amino acids. Per the germline V gene, CDR1 is SGHTA and CDR2 is FQGNSA. The V and J ends lost 5 bases and 4 bases, in that order; junction bases with no gene match: 5. In DNA form, the CDR3 reads TGTGCCAGCAGCCTACTAGCGGGGGGTTCCACCGGGGAGCTGTTTTTT. Protein: CASSLLAGGSTGELFF.

The rearrangement joins TRBV7-2 to TRBJ1-5; 9 nucleotides agree with TRBD1. V lost 6 bases and J lost 4; bases outside the gene matches: 4. Germline V gene lookup returns CDR1 SGHTA and CDR2 FQGNSA. This CDR3 contains 14 residues. The chain's CDR3 is CASSRDRVNQPQHF. The CDR3 nucleotides are TGTGCCAGCAGTCGGGACAGGGTTAATCAGCCCCAGCATTTT.

The chain has TRBV10-3 and TRBJ2-7; 11 bases map to TRBD2. The junction had 2 bases not matched to a gene; V was cut back by 9 bases and J by 1 base. CDR3 length equals 13 residues. Germline CDR1 is ENHRY and CDR2 is SYGVKD. CDR3 region: CAMGTSGSYEQYF. In DNA, the CDR3 is TGTGCCATGGGGACTAGCGGATCCTACGAGCAGTACTTC.

The chain links TRBV19 to TRBJ1-2, with 7 bases aligning to TRBD1. With 5 bases clipped from V and 3 bases from J, the junction kept 9 bases outside the gene matches. This CDR3 contains 15 residues. Germline values: CDR1 LNHDA, CDR2 SQIVND (reference sequence). The CDR3 nucleotides read TGTGCCAGTAGTCAAATCCGACAGGGAGACTATGGCTACACCTTC. It codes for CASSQIRQGDYGYTF.

The rearrangement joins TRBV6-5 to TRBJ1-4; D is ambiguous. V was shortened by 0 bases and J by 7 bases, with 6 bases between the two germline ends. Looked up from germline, CDR1 is MNHEY and CDR2 is SVGAGI. This CDR3 comprises 13 residues. The CDR3 DNA reads TGTGCCAGCAGTTACTCGACGGGTGAAAAACTGTTTTTT. It specifies CASSYSTGEKLFF.

This sequence joins TRBV7-2 and TRBJ1-5; 10 positions match TRBD1. Trimming cost V 5 bases and J 5 bases; bases outside gene matches: 6. The germline CDR1 and CDR2 sequences are SGHTA and FQGNSA. This CDR3 spans 15 amino acids. The CDR3, as DNA: TGTGCCAGCAGCAGAGACAGGGGGCTGCATCAGCCCCAGCATTTT. Translating gives CASSRDRGLHQPQHF.

The chain links TRBV14 to TRBJ2-3, with TRBD1 as a possible D gene (6 bases). Trimming left V 0 bases short and J 2 bases short, with 9 bases between. The CDR3 extends over 15 amino acids. In germline, CDR1 is SGHDN, CDR2 FVKESK. The CDR3 loop is CASSQERGFTDTQYF. DNA for the CDR3: TGTGCCAGCAGCCAAGAAAGGGGGTTCACAGATACGCAGTATTTT.

This chain links TRBV5-4 with TRBJ1-1; 7 nucleotides match TRBD1. V dropped 4 bases and J dropped 4; count of bases not matched to a gene: 10. The germline gives CDR1 SGHNT, CDR2 YYREEE (reference sequence). The CDR3 contains 15 residues. CDR3 amino acids: CASSKEQGRSTEAFF. The CDR3 DNA is TGTGCCAGCAGCAAAGAACAGGGGCGGAGCACTGAAGCTTTCTTT.

This chain connects TRBV7-2 to TRBJ1-1; TRBD1 agrees at 7 bases. J lost 4 bases, V lost 5 bases, and 10 bases had no gene match. Germline V lookup: CDR1 SGHTA, CDR2 FQGNSA. The CDR3 is 15 residues long. This CDR3 reads CASSVQRQGLTEAFF. DNA of the CDR3: TGTGCCAGCAGCGTCCAACGACAGGGACTCACTGAAGCTTTCTTT.

This clone showed up just once. This chain joins TRBV7-9 and TRBJ1-1; D unresolved. The CDR3 loop spans 14 amino acids. V was shortened by 4 bases and J by 1 base, with 10 bases between the two germline ends. Germline V lookup: CDR1 SEHNR, CDR2 FQNEAQ (reference sequence). CDR3 sequence: CASSSPHRNTEAFF. CDR3 coding DNA: TGTGCCAGCAGCTCTCCACACCGGAACACTGAAGCTTTCTTT.

The genes are TRBV4-1 and TRBJ2-7; 8 nucleotides agree with TRBD1. V gave up 5 bases and J gave up 3 bases; unmatched junction bases: 6. This CDR3 contains 14 residues. Germline CDR1 and CDR2: MGHRA and YSYEKL. The CDR3 loop reads CASSKTGANYEQYF. CDR3 DNA: TGCGCCAGCAGCAAGACAGGGGCGAACTACGAGCAGTACTTC.

This clone was counted once. The chain recombines TRBV25-1 with TRBJ2-5; 13 bases map to TRBD2. Looked up from germline, CDR1 is MGHDK and CDR2 is SYGVNS. There are 16 residues in the CDR3. The ends lost 4 bases at V and 3 bases at J; junction bases unmatched: 5. For the CDR3, the DNA is TGTGCCAGCAGTGCGCCGGGACTAGCGGGGAAAGAGACCCAGTACTTC. Amino acids: CASSAPGLAGKETQYF. The full variable domain, completed using reference TRBV25-1 and TRBJ2-5, is EADIYQTPRYLVIGTGKKITLECSQTMGHDKMYWYQQDPGMELHLIHYSYGVNSTEKGDLSSESTVSRIRTEHFPLTLESARPSHTSQYLCASSAPGLAGKETQYFGPGTRLLVL.

The chain is built from TRBV25-1 and TRBJ2-3, with D perhaps TRBD1 (5 bases). The germline V and J ends were trimmed by 4 bases and 5 bases, with 13 bases remaining between them. The germline V gene has CDR1 MGHDK and CDR2 SYGVNS. This CDR3 region has 14 residues. CDR3 region: CASSVDSPLDTQYF. CDR3 DNA sequence: TGTGCCAGCAGTGTCGACAGCCCCCTAGATACGCAGTATTTT.

V usage is TRBV7-9 and J usage is TRBJ1-4; D unresolved. The CDR3 totals 15 residues. Trimming pared 1 base from V and 5 bases from J, leaving 11 bases between. Looked up from germline, CDR1 is SEHNR and CDR2 is FQNEAQ (reference sequence). The CDR3 DNA sequence: TGTGCCAGCAGCTTAGGACACGCAATAAATGAAAAACTGTTTTTT. It is translated as CASSLGHAINEKLFF.

This chain uses TRBV6-5 with TRBJ1-1, with 8 bases identical to TRBD1. The CDR3 loop spans 14 amino acids. J gave up 1 base and V 4 bases, and 2 bases lay outside the gene matches. Germline-derived CDR1 and CDR2 are MNHEY and SVGAGI. Here the CDR3 reads CASSLGTGNTEAFF. CDR3 DNA: TGTGCCAGCAGTTTAGGGACAGGGAACACTGAAGCTTTCTTT.

This chain joins TRBV5-6 and TRBJ2-5; D is possibly TRBD2 (5 bases). Trimming cost V 1 base and J 4 bases, with 8 bases left between them. This CDR3 region has 13 residues. CDR1 SGHDT and CDR2 YYEEEE come from the germline V gene. CDR3 nucleotide sequence: TGTGCCAGCAGCTTGTATAGCGTAGAGACCCAGTACTTC. Translation: CASSLYSVETQYF. Full variable domain (rest looked up from reference TRBV5-6 and TRBJ2-5): DAGVTQSPTHLIKTRGQQVTLRCSPKSGHDTVSWYQQALGQGPQFIFQYYEEEERQRGNFPDRFSGHQFPNYSSELNVNALLLGDSALYLCASSLYSVETQYFGPGTRLLVL.

V and J are TRBV6-6 and TRBJ1-6; the match to TRBD1 covers 8 bases. The germline gives CDR1 MNHNY, CDR2 SVGAGI (reference sequence). V dropped 6 bases and J dropped 10; count of bases not matched to a gene: 8. The CDR3 is 14 residues long. The CDR3 DNA sequence: TGTGCCAGCAGCCCGGGACAGGTCGGATCACCCCTCCACTTT. Residues: CASSPGQVGSPLHF.